Included here is one T cell receptor beta chain sequence, with context. The entry originates in a study of blood T cells in healthy people across ages. A second PCR, run for about 6 to 12 cycles, used a sample-barcoded 5' primer plus a J-beta primer mix. TCRdb re-analysed the 5' RACE reads in MiXCR, keeping a single row per CDR3 protein. Among approximately 800,000 distinct CDR3 sequences listed, more than 55% were seen once. The V gene's germline CDR1 is SGHAT and CDR2 FQNNGV. The CDR3 runs 17 residues. The V end was cut by 1 base, the J end by 0 bases, with 14 bases between. This clonotype was sampled from a man between 35 and 55 years old in good health. Specimen: blood. V is TRBV11-2 and J is TRBJ2-3; D gene uncertain. The CDR3 DNA follows: TGTGCCAGCAGCTTAGGGCAGGAACCGACTAGCACAGATACGCAGTATTTT. Its protein product is CASSLGQEPTSTDTQYF.